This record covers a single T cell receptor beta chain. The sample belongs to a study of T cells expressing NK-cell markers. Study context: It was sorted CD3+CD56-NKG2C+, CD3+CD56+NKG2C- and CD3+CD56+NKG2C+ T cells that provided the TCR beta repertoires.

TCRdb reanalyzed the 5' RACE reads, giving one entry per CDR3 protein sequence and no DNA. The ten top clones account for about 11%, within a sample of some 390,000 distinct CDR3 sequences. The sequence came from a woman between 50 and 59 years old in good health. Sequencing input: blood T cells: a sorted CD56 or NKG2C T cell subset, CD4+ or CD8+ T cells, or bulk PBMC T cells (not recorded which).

CDR3 sequence: CASSPKTEEIAGGITDTQYF. The rearrangement joins TRBV4-1 to TRBJ2-3; TCRdb indicates TRBD2, and absent DNA this call remains unverified. Germline assignment: CDR1 MGHRA and CDR2 YSYEKL. The CDR3 is made up of 20 amino acids.